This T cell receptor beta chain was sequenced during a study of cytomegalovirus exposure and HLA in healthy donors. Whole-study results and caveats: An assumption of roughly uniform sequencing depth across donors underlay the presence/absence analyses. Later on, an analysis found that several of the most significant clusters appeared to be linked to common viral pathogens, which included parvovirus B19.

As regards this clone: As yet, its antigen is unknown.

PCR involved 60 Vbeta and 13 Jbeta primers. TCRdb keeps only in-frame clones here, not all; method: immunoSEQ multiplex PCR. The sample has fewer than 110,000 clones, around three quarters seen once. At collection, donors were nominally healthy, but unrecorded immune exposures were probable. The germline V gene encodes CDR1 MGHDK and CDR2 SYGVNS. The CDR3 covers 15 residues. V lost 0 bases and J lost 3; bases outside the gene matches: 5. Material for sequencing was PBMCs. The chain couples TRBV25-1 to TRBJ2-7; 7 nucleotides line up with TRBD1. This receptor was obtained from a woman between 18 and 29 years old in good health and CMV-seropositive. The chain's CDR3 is CASSEYTGVNYEQYF. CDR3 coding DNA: TGTGCCAGCAGTGAATATACAGGGGTAAACTACGAGCAGTACTTC.